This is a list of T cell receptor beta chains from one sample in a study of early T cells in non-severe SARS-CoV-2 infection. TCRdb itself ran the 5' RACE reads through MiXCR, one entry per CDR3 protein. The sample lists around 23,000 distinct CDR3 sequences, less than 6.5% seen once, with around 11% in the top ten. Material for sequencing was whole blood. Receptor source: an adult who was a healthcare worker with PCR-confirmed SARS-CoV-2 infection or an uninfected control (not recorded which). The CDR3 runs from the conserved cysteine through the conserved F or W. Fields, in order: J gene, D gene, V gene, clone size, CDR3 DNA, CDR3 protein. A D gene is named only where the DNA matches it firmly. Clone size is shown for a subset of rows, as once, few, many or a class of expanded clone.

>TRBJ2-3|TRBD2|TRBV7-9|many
TGTGCCAGCAGCTTAGGTTTAGCGGGAGTTCGCACAGATACGCAGTATTTT
CASSLGLAGVRTDTQYF
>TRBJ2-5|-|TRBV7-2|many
TGTGCCAGCAGCTTCGGCCAAGAGACCCAGTACTTC
CASSFGQETQYF
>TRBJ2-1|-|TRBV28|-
TGTGCCAGCAGTTTATCCGGGAGTGCCTACAATGAGCAGTTCTTC
CASSLSGSAYNEQFF
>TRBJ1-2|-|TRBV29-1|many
TGCAGCGGGGGGACCGCCGGATATGGCTACACCTTC
CSGGTAGYGYTF
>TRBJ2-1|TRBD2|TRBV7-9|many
TGTGCCAGCAGCTTAGCCCCGCTAGCGGGAGGCAATGAGCAGTTCTTC
CASSLAPLAGGNEQFF
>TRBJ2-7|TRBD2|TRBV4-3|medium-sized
TGCGCCAGCAGCCAGACTAGCGGGAGGCACCACGAGCAGTACTTC
CASSQTSGRHHEQYF
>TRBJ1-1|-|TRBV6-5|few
TGTGCCAGCAGTTACCTCCGACAGCTTACCGACACTGAAGCTTTCTTT
CASSYLRQLTDTEAFF
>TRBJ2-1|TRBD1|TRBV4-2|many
TGTGCCAGCAGCCAAGCCACAGGGGGCATTTACAATGAGCAGTTCTTC
CASSQATGGIYNEQFF
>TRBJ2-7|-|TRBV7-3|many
TGTGCCAGCAGCTTAAATCCGGGCAGGACTTCCGAGCAGTACTTC
CASSLNPGRTSEQYF
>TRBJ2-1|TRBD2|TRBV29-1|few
TGCAGCGAAGAAACTAGCGGGAGTTACAATGAGCAGTTCTTC
CSEETSGSYNEQFF
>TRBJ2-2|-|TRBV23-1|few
TGCGCCAGCAGTCAATCGTACAGGGCGGGGACCGGGGAGCTGTTTTTT
CASSQSYRAGTGELFF
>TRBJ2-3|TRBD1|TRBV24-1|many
TGTGCCACCAGTGAACCTCAGGGGGTTACGCAGTATTTT
CATSEPQGVTQYF
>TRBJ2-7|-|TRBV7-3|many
TGTGCCAGCAGCCAGGACAGAACCTACGAGCAGTACTTC
CASSQDRTYEQYF
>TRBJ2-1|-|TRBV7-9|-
TGTGCCAGCAGCCCCCCGTTAGTCAATGAGCAGTTCTTC
CASSPPLVNEQFF
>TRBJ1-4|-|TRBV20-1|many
TGCAGTGCTAGTCTATGGGACGGCTATGAAAAACTGTTTTTT
CSASLWDGYEKLFF
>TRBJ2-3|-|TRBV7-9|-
TGTGCCAGCCGGGGAAGAGGAGCCTTGGCAGATACGCAGTATTTT
CASRGRGALADTQYF
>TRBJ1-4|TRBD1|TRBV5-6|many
TGTGCCAGCAGCGGACAGGGAAATGCAAAACTGTTTTTT
CASSGQGNAKLFF
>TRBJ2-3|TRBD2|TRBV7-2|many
TGTGCCAGCAGCTTAGGGGGCGGGAGGAACGCAGATACGCAGTATTTT
CASSLGGGRNADTQYF
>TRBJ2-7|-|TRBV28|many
TGTGCCAGCAGCCCCTCCTGGGAGCAGTACTTC
CASSPSWEQYF
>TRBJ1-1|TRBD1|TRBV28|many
TGTGCCGGACAACAACAGGGGGCCCTTGAAGCTTTCTTT
CAGQQQGALEAFF
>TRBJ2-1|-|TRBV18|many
TGTGCCAGCTCACCATCCCTAACCGCCTACAATGAGCAGTTCTTC
CASSPSLTAYNEQFF
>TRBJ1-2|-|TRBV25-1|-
TGTGCCAGCAGTGCCCCGGCGGGGGGGCAGAATGGCTACACCTTC
CASSAPAGGQNGYTF